These T cell receptor beta chains were read from a single sample in a study of Ad26.COV2.S vaccination and SARS-CoV-2 variants. Assay: immunoSEQ multiplex PCR; the TCRdb copy retains only in-frame clones and omits some. The table includes roughly 350,000 clones, roughly 91% detected once. This sample comprised peripheral blood, obtained in a trial of Ad26.COV2.S vaccine versus placebo. The receptor set was obtained from a person between 18 and 65 years old who received the Ad26.COV2.S COVID-19 vaccine or a placebo. Each CDR3 is given with its conserved first and last residue. A D gene is named only where the DNA matches it firmly. Expanded clones get a size class; other rows say once, few or many, or leave the size out.

V	J	D	size	DNA	CDR3
TRBV10-3	TRBJ2-2	.	.	TGTGCCATCAGTGAAGCGCAGGTCGGGGCCGGGGAGCTGTTTTTT	CAISEAQVGAGELFF
TRBV4-1	TRBJ2-4	.	.	TGCGCCAGCAGCCAAGATGGGGTAGCCAAAAACATTCAGTACTTC	CASSQDGVAKNIQYF
TRBV14	TRBJ2-3	TRBD2	.	TGTGCCAGCAGCCAAACCCGAGCGGGAGGTGCAGATACGCAGTATTTT	CASSQTRAGGADTQYF
TRBV28	TRBJ1-5	.	.	TGTGCCAGCAGCTCCCCGACCGATCAGCCCCAGCATTTT	CASSSPTDQPQHF
TRBV29-1	TRBJ2-2	.	.	TGCAGCGTTGGGGTGGGAGGTAACACCGGGGAGCTGTTTTTT	CSVGVGGNTGELFF
TRBV2	TRBJ1-2	.	once	TGTGCCAGCAGACCGGGAGTACCTAACTATGGCTACACCTTC	CASRPGVPNYGYTF
TRBV19	TRBJ1-1	TRBD1	.	TGTGCCAGTAGTACCCCTCCGCGACAGGGTGTCACTGAAGCTTTCTTT	CASSTPPRQGVTEAFF
TRBV29-1	TRBJ2-7	.	.	TGCAGCACCTACGCTCGGAAGGAGCAGTACTTC	CSTYARKEQYF
TRBV11-3	TRBJ2-3	TRBD1	once	TGTGCCAGCAGCTTGGACGGGACAGGGGGTACGCAGTATTTT	CASSLDGTGGTQYF
TRBV19	TRBJ2-6	.	once	TGTGCCAGTAGTCCAGAAAACTCTGGGGCCAACGTCCTGACTTTC	CASSPENSGANVLTF
TRBV18	TRBJ1-1	.	once	TGTGCCAGCTCACCGGTCGGGAACACTGAAGCTTTCTTT	CASSPVGNTEAFF
TRBV19	TRBJ2-1	.	.	TGTGCCAGTATAATCGGGATAGGGGGAAACAATGAGCAGTTCTTC	CASIIGIGGNNEQFF
TRBV5-1	TRBJ2-7	TRBD1	.	TGCGCCAGCAGGAAGCTGGGGCAGGGGGCCTACGAGCAGTACTTC	CASRKLGQGAYEQYF
TRBV6-5	TRBJ2-1	TRBD1	.	TGTGCCAGCAGTTATAACAGGGGATTCGAGCAGTTCTTC	CASSYNRGFEQFF
TRBV19	TRBJ1-1	.	.	TGTGCCAGTAGTATAGGTCGGGACCTAGGGGGGACTGAAGCTTTCTTT	CASSIGRDLGGTEAFF
TRBV5-6	TRBJ2-4	TRBD1	.	TGTGCCAGCAGCTCTGACAGGGGTGGGAAGCACATTCAGTACTTC	CASSSDRGGKHIQYF
TRBV6-2/TRBV6-3	TRBJ2-2	TRBD2	.	TGTGCCAGCAGTTTGACTAGCGGGGACACCGGGGAGCTGTTTTTT	CASSLTSGDTGELFF
TRBV19	TRBJ1-6	.	.	TGTGCCAGTAGTAATCGGGGAGTTAATTCACCCCTCCACTTT	CASSNRGVNSPLHF
TRBV2	TRBJ2-7	.	.	TGTGCCAGCAGTGTAGTTGCGGCTTACGAGCAGTACTTC	CASSVVAAYEQYF
TRBV7-8	TRBJ2-7	TRBD1	once	TGTGCCAGCAGCCCCTGGACAGGGTTGCCCTACGAGCAGTACTTC	CASSPWTGLPYEQYF
TRBV4-3	TRBJ1-1	.	few	TGCGCCAGCAGCCACCATAGAGGTGAAGCTTTCTTT	CASSHHRGEAFF
TRBV20-1	TRBJ1-1	.	.	TGCAGTGCTGGGGTGCCTGAAGCTTTCTTT	CSAGVPEAFF
TRBV6-5	TRBJ1-5	.	.	TGTGCCAGCAGTAGGATCGGCAATCAGCCCCAGCATTTT	CASSRIGNQPQHF
TRBV6-1	TRBJ1-2	.	.	TGTGCCAGCAGTGAACTCTTGCCAGGGCCCTTACAAGGCTATGGCTACACCTTC	CASSELLPGPLQGYGYTF
TRBV7-3	TRBJ1-4	TRBD1	once	TGTGCCAGCAGCTTAAAGTTAGGGGGCGACGGTAATGAAAAACTGTTTTTT	CASSLKLGGDGNEKLFF
TRBV5-1	TRBJ1-1	.	once	TGCGCCAGCAGCTCGGTTCTCGGAAGGGGGACTGAAGCTTTCTTT	CASSSVLGRGTEAFF
TRBV5-6	TRBJ2-1	.	.	TGTGCCAGCAGCCAATACTCAGGGGTTCGAGACAATGAGCAGTTCTTC	CASSQYSGVRDNEQFF
TRBV27	TRBJ2-1	.	once	TGTGCCAGCAGTTTTTCCGGCTACAATGAGCAGTTCTTC	CASSFSGYNEQFF
TRBV2	TRBJ2-1	.	.	TGTGCCAGCAGTGATCCGGGACTCCAAAATGAGCAGTTCTTC	CASSDPGLQNEQFF
TRBV6-5	TRBJ1-2	TRBD1	.	TGTGCCAGCAGTCGCGACTGGACAGGGGAGGGTGGCTACACCTTC	CASSRDWTGEGGYTF
TRBV28	TRBJ2-1	TRBD2	.	TGTGCCAGCAGTTCAACCTTAGCGGGAGAGAGGTACAATGAGCAGTTCTTC	CASSSTLAGERYNEQFF
TRBV18	TRBJ1-4	.	.	TGTGCCAGCTCCTACGAATCTGCAACTAATGAAAAACTGTTTTTT	CASSYESATNEKLFF
TRBV3-1/TRBV3-2	TRBJ1-2	.	.	TGTGCCAGCAGCCAAGCGGGAACGTATGGCTACACCTTC	CASSQAGTYGYTF
TRBV4-1	TRBJ1-5	.	.	TGCGCCAGCAGCCATTCCGGGAGCAATCAGCCCCAGCATTTT	CASSHSGSNQPQHF
TRBV5-1	TRBJ2-3	.	.	TGCGCCAGCAGCTTGGAACTAACGGACGAGGCTACGCAGTATTTT	CASSLELTDEATQYF
TRBV6-5	TRBJ1-1	.	.	TGTGCCAGCAGTTACTCGGGCAAGAACACTGAAGCTTTCTTT	CASSYSGKNTEAFF
TRBV5-1	TRBJ2-3	.	.	TGCGCCAGCAGCTCGGACACAGATACGCAGTATTTT	CASSSDTDTQYF
TRBV19	TRBJ1-5	.	.	TGTGCCAGTAGTCTCCGGGGGACCGGAACATCGGAGCCCCAGCATTTT	CASSLRGTGTSEPQHF
TRBV10-1	TRBJ1-2	.	.	TGCGCCAACTCTGTGGGCCCTAGGGGCTATGGCTACACCTTC	CANSVGPRGYGYTF
TRBV27	TRBJ2-1	TRBD1	.	TGTGCCAGCAGTTATTTGAGGACAGGGTCCTTCTTCTACAATGAGCAGTTCTTC	CASSYLRTGSFFYNEQFF
TRBV5-4	TRBJ1-3	.	.	TGTGCCAGCAGCTTGGAGGTCGCACAGTTCTCTGGAAACACCATATATTTT	CASSLEVAQFSGNTIYF
TRBV6-2/TRBV6-3	TRBJ1-1	TRBD1	.	TGTGCCAGCAGTTTGACCGAGACAGGGACTGAAGCTTTCTTT	CASSLTETGTEAFF
TRBV5-8	TRBJ2-7	.	.	TGTGCCAGCAGCCTAAAAACAGGGTCCTCCTACGAGCAGTACTTC	CASSLKTGSSYEQYF
TRBV6-6	TRBJ1-2	TRBD1	few	TGTGCCAGCAGTTACGTCGGGACAGGGGATGGCTACACCTTC	CASSYVGTGDGYTF
TRBV6-5	TRBJ2-2	.	.	TGTGCCAGCAGTTACTATTTTGCAGGGAACACCGGGGAGCTGTTTTTT	CASSYYFAGNTGELFF
TRBV7-8	TRBJ2-6	TRBD1	.	TGTGCCAGCAGCTCTAAGAAGGGACAGCCGCGGGCTGGGGCCAACGTCCTGACTTTC	CASSSKKGQPRAGANVLTF
TRBV5-1	TRBJ1-1	.	.	TGCGCCAGCAGCTTGGGCTCCAAGAACACTGAAGCTTTCTTT	CASSLGSKNTEAFF
TRBV6-1	TRBJ1-2	.	.	TGTGCCAGCAGTGAAGGGGCTGCGAGAGCTAACTATGGCTACACCTTC	CASSEGAARANYGYTF
TRBV2	TRBJ2-2	.	.	TGTGCCAGCAGTGATCGCCCAAACACCGGGGAGCTGTTTTTT	CASSDRPNTGELFF
TRBV9	TRBJ1-4	.	.	TGTGCCAGCAGCGTAGAAGGGGAAGTTAATGAAAAACTGTTTTTT	CASSVEGEVNEKLFF